The rows below give T cell receptor beta chains drawn from one sample of a study of blood T cell repertoires in COVID-19. This table comes from immunoSEQ multiplex PCR, and its TCRdb copy is limited to in-frame clones, with some not included. Of some 180,000 clones listed, around nine tenths are singletons. The sequencing sample was made of peripheral blood. All receptors derive from a woman older than 75 with COVID-19, enrolled during active disease. Both conserved end residues are part of each CDR3. Fields, in order: J gene, V gene, D gene, clone size, CDR3 protein, CDR3 DNA. D genes are given only for firm matches. Clone size is shown for a subset of rows, as once, few, many or a class of expanded clone.

J: TRBJ2-3
V: TRBV6-6
D: .
size: .
CDR3: CASSYSTFTDTQYF
DNA: TGTGCCAGCAGTTACTCGACTTTCACAGATACGCAGTATTTT

J: TRBJ1-5
V: TRBV28
D: TRBD1
size: once
CDR3: CASRPSGGFNQPQHF
DNA: TGTGCCAGCAGGCCATCAGGGGGCTTCAATCAGCCCCAGCATTTT

J: TRBJ2-7
V: TRBV19
D: TRBD2
size: .
CDR3: CASSTIRTSGTQYF
DNA: TGTGCCAGTAGCACAATCCGGACTAGCGGGACGCAGTACTTC

J: TRBJ2-6
V: TRBV28
D: TRBD2
size: once
CDR3: CASSLGGSGANVLTF
DNA: TGTGCCAGCAGTTTGGGAGGGTCTGGGGCCAACGTCCTGACTTTC

J: TRBJ2-3
V: TRBV2
D: .
size: .
CDR3: CASSLLSGDTQYF
DNA: TGTGCCAGCAGCCTCCTTTCTGGCGATACGCAGTATTTT

J: TRBJ2-5
V: TRBV4-2
D: .
size: .
CDR3: CASSQSLSAGSQETQYF
DNA: TGTGCCAGCAGCCAAAGTCTTTCCGCGGGGTCTCAAGAGACCCAGTACTTC

J: TRBJ1-3
V: TRBV7-9
D: TRBD1
size: .
CDR3: CASSSGQGGNTIYF
DNA: TGTGCCAGCAGCTCGGGACAGGGCGGAAACACCATATATTTT

J: TRBJ2-7
V: TRBV5-1
D: TRBD2
size: few
CDR3: CASSARSGRGSYEQYF
DNA: TGCGCCAGCAGCGCAAGGAGCGGGAGGGGTTCCTACGAGCAGTACTTC

J: TRBJ1-1
V: TRBV28
D: TRBD1
size: .
CDR3: CASSQAGQMNTEAFF
DNA: TGTGCCAGCAGTCAGGCGGGACAGATGAACACTGAAGCTTTCTTT

J: TRBJ2-7
V: TRBV7-2
D: TRBD2
size: .
CDR3: CASSLELAGGVEQYF
DNA: TGTGCCAGCAGCTTAGAACTAGCGGGAGGTGTCGAGCAGTACTTC

J: TRBJ2-5
V: TRBV9
D: .
size: .
CDR3: CASSQAPAPGETQYF
DNA: TGTGCCAGCAGCCAAGCCCCGGCCCCAGGAGAGACCCAGTACTTC

J: TRBJ1-5
V: TRBV2
D: TRBD1
size: once
CDR3: CASTPRTGGNQPQHF
DNA: TGTGCCAGCACCCCCCGGACAGGGGGCAATCAGCCCCAGCATTTT

J: TRBJ1-1
V: TRBV27
D: .
size: .
CDR3: CASSFKDRMGTEAFF
DNA: TGTGCCAGCAGTTTTAAGGACAGAATGGGGACTGAAGCTTTCTTT

J: TRBJ2-7
V: TRBV19
D: .
size: .
CDR3: CASSRGESYEQYF
DNA: TGTGCCAGTAGTAGGGGGGAATCCTACGAGCAGTACTTC

J: TRBJ2-7
V: TRBV29-1
D: TRBD1
size: once
CDR3: CSVRRDRGYEQYF
DNA: TGCAGCGTTCGCCGGGACAGGGGGTACGAGCAGTACTTC

J: TRBJ2-5
V: TRBV5-1
D: .
size: .
CDR3: CASSLGRGQETQYF
DNA: TGCGCCAGCAGCTTGGGCCGGGGGCAAGAGACCCAGTACTTC

J: TRBJ2-1
V: TRBV6-5
D: .
size: .
CDR3: CASRTGQPWEQFF
DNA: TGTGCCAGCAGAACCGGACAGCCCTGGGAGCAGTTCTTC

J: TRBJ1-6
V: TRBV27
D: TRBD1
size: .
CDR3: CASSGQGVGSYNSPLHF
DNA: TGTGCCAGCAGTGGGCAGGGGGTGGGCTCCTATAATTCACCCCTCCACTTT

J: TRBJ2-1
V: TRBV5-1
D: .
size: once
CDR3: CASSLRLVDEQFF
DNA: TGCGCCAGCAGCTTGCGACTAGTGGATGAGCAGTTCTTC

J: TRBJ2-7
V: TRBV2
D: .
size: .
CDR3: CASRGAGTWGDEQYF
DNA: TGTGCCAGCAGGGGGGCGGGCACCTGGGGAGACGAGCAGTACTTC

J: TRBJ1-4
V: TRBV4-2
D: .
size: .
CDR3: CASSQAASAFATNEKLFF
DNA: TGTGCCAGCAGCCAAGCCGCCAGCGCATTTGCAACTAATGAAAAACTGTTTTTT

J: TRBJ1-1
V: TRBV28
D: .
size: .
CDR3: CASRLDHITRAFF
DNA: TGTGCCAGCAGGCTAGATCACATCACAAGAGCTTTCTTT

J: TRBJ1-1
V: TRBV25-1
D: TRBD1
size: .
CDR3: CASRPNGQGPEAFF
DNA: TGTGCCAGCCGCCCGAACGGACAGGGTCCTGAAGCTTTCTTT

J: TRBJ2-1
V: TRBV7-6
D: .
size: .
CDR3: CASSLEQGGYNEQFF
DNA: TGTGCCAGCAGCTTAGAGCAGGGAGGCTACAATGAGCAGTTCTTC

J: TRBJ2-7
V: TRBV24-1
D: TRBD2
size: .
CDR3: CATAGSGSPYEQYF
DNA: TGTGCCACTGCGGGTAGCGGGAGCCCCTACGAGCAGTACTTC

J: TRBJ1-6
V: TRBV28
D: .
size: once
CDR3: CASSFRGLSPLHF
DNA: TGTGCCAGCAGTTTCCGGGGATTATCACCCCTCCACTTT

J: TRBJ2-2
V: TRBV9
D: .
size: .
CDR3: CASSVAGEAGELFF
DNA: TGTGCCAGCAGCGTAGCGGGAGAGGCCGGGGAGCTGTTTTTT

J: TRBJ2-3
V: TRBV6-2/TRBV6-3
D: TRBD2
size: .
CDR3: CASSLLAGADTQYF
DNA: TGTGCCAGCAGTTTATTAGCGGGAGCGGATACGCAGTATTTT

J: TRBJ2-4
V: TRBV7-8
D: TRBD2
size: .
CDR3: CASTPGGSAKNIQYF
DNA: TGTGCCAGCACTCCGGGGGGGTCGGCCAAAAACATTCAGTACTTC

J: TRBJ1-4
V: TRBV7-2
D: TRBD1
size: .
CDR3: CASSLVAGGGEKLFF
DNA: TGTGCCAGCAGCTTAGTCGCAGGGGGCGGGGAAAAACTGTTTTTT

J: TRBJ2-5
V: TRBV5-1
D: TRBD2
size: .
CDR3: CASSLGAGGPRETQYF
DNA: TGCGCCAGCAGCTTGGGAGCGGGAGGGCCAAGAGAGACCCAGTACTTC

J: TRBJ1-1
V: TRBV5-5
D: TRBD1
size: once
CDR3: CASSFSLQGKPEAFF
DNA: TGTGCCAGCAGCTTTTCCCTACAGGGGAAGCCTGAAGCTTTCTTT

J: TRBJ2-7
V: TRBV4-1
D: .
size: .
CDR3: CASSLGRGGSYEQYF
DNA: TGCGCCAGCAGCCTTGGGCGGGGTGGCTCCTACGAGCAGTACTTC

J: TRBJ1-2
V: TRBV28
D: .
size: .
CDR3: CASTPGLINYGYTF
DNA: TGTGCCAGCACCCCCGGGTTAATTAACTATGGCTACACCTTC

J: TRBJ1-2
V: TRBV6-2/TRBV6-3
D: TRBD1
size: .
CDR3: CASSAPSGQSPGGYTF
DNA: TGTGCCAGCAGCGCACCTTCGGGACAGAGCCCGGGAGGCTACACCTTC

J: TRBJ1-5
V: TRBV28
D: .
size: .
CDR3: CASSFDRTIINQPQHF
DNA: TGTGCCAGCAGTTTTGACAGGACCATCATTAATCAGCCCCAGCATTTT

J: TRBJ1-5
V: TRBV5-5
D: TRBD1
size: .
CDR3: CASSLARQGFPPNQPQHF
DNA: TGTGCCAGCAGCTTGGCCCGACAGGGCTTCCCGCCTAATCAGCCCCAGCATTTT

J: TRBJ2-3
V: TRBV5-5
D: .
size: .
CDR3: CASSFGGGLSTDTQYF
DNA: TGTGCCAGCAGCTTTGGGGGAGGCCTAAGCACAGATACGCAGTATTTT

J: TRBJ2-4
V: TRBV28
D: .
size: once
CDR3: CASTTAWGEDIQYF
DNA: TGTGCCAGCACCACCGCTTGGGGGGAGGACATTCAGTACTTC

J: TRBJ2-5
V: TRBV9
D: .
size: .
CDR3: CASSVTGRGETQYF
DNA: TGTGCCAGCAGCGTCACAGGGCGGGGGGAGACCCAGTACTTC

J: TRBJ1-5
V: TRBV28
D: .
size: .
CDR3: CASTDVNRGNQPQHF
DNA: TGTGCCAGCACCGACGTTAATCGGGGCAATCAGCCCCAGCATTTT

J: TRBJ2-7
V: TRBV7-2
D: TRBD1
size: .
CDR3: CASSLQGGFGGEQYF
DNA: TGTGCCAGCAGTCTACAGGGGGGATTCGGCGGTGAGCAGTACTTC

J: TRBJ2-5
V: TRBV18
D: TRBD2
size: .
CDR3: CASSPLAGGPWPAQYF
DNA: TGTGCCAGCTCACCACTAGCGGGAGGGCCTTGGCCGGCCCAGTACTTC